These 8 T cell receptor beta chains originate from one sample sequenced in a study of cytomegalovirus exposure and HLA in healthy donors (dated by TCRdb to about 2017). The method was the immunoSEQ multiplex PCR assay. What TCRdb holds here is the immuneACCESS table cut down to in-frame rearrangements. Part of the clones is not present; checked against another copy, under half of the missing clones reflect an unresolved V gene, and the others are unexplained. The sample table contains about 43,000 clones; only one count was recorded for roughly 92% of them. The top ten hold about 5% of the sample. The sequencing input was PBMCs. The receptors were gathered from a man between 18 and 35 years old in good health and CMV-seronegative.

The genes are TRBV10-3 and TRBJ2-7; 8 nucleotides agree with TRBD2. Germline values: CDR1 ENHRY, CDR2 SYGVKD. The CDR3 runs 13 residues. J gave up 6 bases and V 11 bases, and 12 bases lay outside the gene matches. CDR3 sequence: CAAGRGPWLEQYF. CDR3 sequence (DNA): TGTGCCGCCGGGAGGGGCCCGTGGCTCGAGCAGTACTTC.

The CDR3 bases are TGTGCCAGCAGTGAACAATCCTACGAGCAGTACTTC. Encoded protein: CASSEQSYEQYF. The chain uses TRBV2 and TRBJ2-7; D not resolved. Germline CDR1 SNHLY, CDR2 FYNNEI. The CDR3 covers 12 residues. V gave up 2 bases and J gave up 1 base, with 3 bases separating them.

The rearrangement links TRBV7-9 to TRBJ2-7, with 9 nucleotides matching TRBD1. The CDR3 contains 16 residues. J gave up 5 bases and V 0 bases, and 8 bases lay outside the gene matches. Germline V lookup: CDR1 SEHNR, CDR2 FQNEAQ (reference sequence). The CDR3 DNA reads as TGTGCCAGCAGCTTAGCCGTGGACAGGGGAGCCCACGAGCAGTACTTC. Its translation: CASSLAVDRGAHEQYF. Complete variable domain (other parts from reference TRBV7-9 and TRBJ2-7): DTGVSQNPRHKITKRGQNVTFRCDPISEHNRLYWYRQTLGQGPEFLTYFQNEAQLEKSRLLSDRFSAERPKGSFSTLEIQRTEQGDSAMYLCASSLAVDRGAHEQYFGPGTRLTVT.

This chain connects TRBV7-8 to TRBJ2-5; weak D call: TRBD2 (6 bases). Germline V gene sequence: CDR1 SGHVS, CDR2 FQNEAQ. V was clipped by 4 bases and J by 4 bases, with 13 bases between them. The CDR3 is 14 amino acids. The CDR3 region is CASSSGGRRETQYF. The DNA for the CDR3 is TGTGCCAGCAGCTCCGGGGGAAGGCGAGAGACCCAGTACTTC.

The V gene is TRBV19, the J gene TRBJ2-6, with D possibly being TRBD1 (5 bases). This CDR3 is built from 15 residues. Germline assignment: CDR1 LNHDA and CDR2 SQIVND (reference sequence). The germline V and J ends were trimmed by 5 bases and 4 bases, with 12 bases remaining between them. CDR3 sequence reads: CASSSQGPGANVLTF. Here the CDR3 DNA reads TGTGCCAGTAGTTCTCAGGGTCCCGGGGCCAACGTCCTGACTTTC.

The chain is built from TRBV11-2 and TRBJ1-1; TRBD1 agrees at 10 bases. Germline CDR1 reads SGHAT; CDR2 reads FQNNGV. This CDR3 contains 16 residues. J was trimmed by 1 base and V by 4 bases; bases with no gene match: 6. CDR3 region: CASSSRQGASNTEAFF. In DNA, the CDR3 is TGTGCCAGCAGCTCCCGACAGGGGGCTTCGAACACTGAAGCTTTCTTT.

This chain connects TRBV19 to TRBJ2-7, with 7 nucleotides matching TRBD1. The trim removed 4 bases at V and 0 bases at J, leaving 3 bases unmatched. The CDR3 is 14 residues long. Germline CDR1 is LNHDA and CDR2 is SQIVND (reference sequence). CDR3 in amino acids: CASSNRGVSYEQYF. CDR3 DNA: TGTGCCAGTAGTAACAGGGGTGTCTCCTACGAGCAGTACTTC.

This chain links TRBV2 with TRBJ1-1; D may be TRBD1 (5 bases). V lost 6 bases, J lost 4 bases, and 9 bases lay in between. Germline V CDR1 and CDR2: SNHLY, FYNNEI. CDR3 length: 12 amino acids. The DNA for the CDR3 is TGTGCCAGCAGCGGGGGTTCCACTGAAGCTTTCTTT. Residues: CASSGGSTEAFF.